The TCR beta chain described here comes from a study of metastatic and nonmetastatic thyroid tumors. Trimming stripped 6 bases from V and 2 bases from J, with 20 bases between. Per germline, CDR1 MNHNS and CDR2 SASEGT. This CDR3 has 16 residues. TCRdb re-clonotyped the PCR reads via MiXCR. Among tens of thousands of clones listed, 9% to 13% were seen once. No patient received treatment before thyroid surgery. In its sample, this clone is medium-sized. The chain uses TRBV6-1 and TRBJ2-7; D possibly matches TRBD1 or TRBD2 (6 bases each). The clonotype was recovered from a male donor with papillary thyroid cancer or a benign thyroid nodule (not recorded which). Some clones in this sample may be carry-over from other donors' samples. Material: blood. The CDR3 sequence is CASSHAGGPRTYEQYF. The CDR3 DNA reads as TGTGCCAGCAGCCACGCCGGGGGCCCCCGTACCTACGAGCAGTACTTC.